This T cell receptor (beta chain) is drawn from a study of early T cells in non-severe SARS-CoV-2 infection (dated by TCRdb to the early 2020s). At the level of the whole study: Because TCR sequencing was done on bulk RNA from unsorted whole blood, the alpha and beta chains could not be paired.

V sheds 4 bases and J sheds 11 bases, leaving 11 bases between their ends. Spanning cysteine to phenylalanine, the CDR3 consists of 11 amino acids. Just the 33-base CDR3 DNA is kept, in frame starting at base 1. The germline V gene encodes CDR1 SEHNR and CDR2 FQNEAQ (reference sequence). This was a case-control study nested in a cohort of healthcare workers in London, UK, who had nasopharyngeal swab PCR tests and blood samples taken every week. Healthcare workers were enrolled in the week of the UK lockdown, from 23 to 31 March 2020, and were followed every week for up to roughly 16 weeks. This clonotype was seen more than once but under ten times. The specificity of this receptor is unknown. Per-base qualities were not stored, and no clone one base away is much larger. Study-wide findings and limitations: VDJdb matching was skewed toward anti-spike CD8 responses, so virus-specific expansions were likely underestimated and private and CD4 specificities were missed.

Libraries were made using 5' RACE. Sequencing took place on a NextSeq 500. To correct for sequencing error and PCR bias, the TCR library protocol tagged individual cDNA molecules with unique molecular identifiers. Both TCR alpha and beta chains were sequenced, and tight co-correlation was observed between alpha and beta sequence abundances in each sample. Regarding the original processing steps: Decombinator V4 was used to perform V gene, J gene and CDR3 annotation of TCR sequences. Expanded TCRs were defined as changing significantly between any two time points under a Poisson model with p below 0.0001. TCR abundances were normalised to the total number of TCRs sequenced per sample and expressed as counts per million. TRAV1-2 paired with TRAJ12, TRAJ20 or TRAJ33 defined MAIT TCRs, while TRAV10 paired with TRAJ18 defined iNKT TCRs. A search of VDJdb, accessed on 1 November 2021, was run for TCRs annotated to CMV, EBV and SARS-CoV-2, with TCRs annotated for multiple antigens excluded. The public reads were quality trimmed at Q25 with fastp and then assembled into clones with MiXCR by TCRdb, keeping productive beta chains. Every distinct CDR3 protein forms one entry, paired with its most common genes and DNA. The V and J calls were not made by the authors but by TCRdb's processing. The sample data list tens of thousands of distinct CDR3 sequences, and about 15% of these were observed just once. The ten largest account for less than 7% of the sample.

The receptor comes from an adult who was a healthcare worker with PCR-confirmed SARS-CoV-2 infection or an uninfected control (not recorded which). Recombination linked TRBV7-9 to TRBJ1-1; the D gene is unclear. The sample comprised whole blood. The CDR3 reads as follows: CASSSPFGAFF. The bases read TGTGCCAGCAGCTCCCCGTTTGGGGCTTTCTTT.